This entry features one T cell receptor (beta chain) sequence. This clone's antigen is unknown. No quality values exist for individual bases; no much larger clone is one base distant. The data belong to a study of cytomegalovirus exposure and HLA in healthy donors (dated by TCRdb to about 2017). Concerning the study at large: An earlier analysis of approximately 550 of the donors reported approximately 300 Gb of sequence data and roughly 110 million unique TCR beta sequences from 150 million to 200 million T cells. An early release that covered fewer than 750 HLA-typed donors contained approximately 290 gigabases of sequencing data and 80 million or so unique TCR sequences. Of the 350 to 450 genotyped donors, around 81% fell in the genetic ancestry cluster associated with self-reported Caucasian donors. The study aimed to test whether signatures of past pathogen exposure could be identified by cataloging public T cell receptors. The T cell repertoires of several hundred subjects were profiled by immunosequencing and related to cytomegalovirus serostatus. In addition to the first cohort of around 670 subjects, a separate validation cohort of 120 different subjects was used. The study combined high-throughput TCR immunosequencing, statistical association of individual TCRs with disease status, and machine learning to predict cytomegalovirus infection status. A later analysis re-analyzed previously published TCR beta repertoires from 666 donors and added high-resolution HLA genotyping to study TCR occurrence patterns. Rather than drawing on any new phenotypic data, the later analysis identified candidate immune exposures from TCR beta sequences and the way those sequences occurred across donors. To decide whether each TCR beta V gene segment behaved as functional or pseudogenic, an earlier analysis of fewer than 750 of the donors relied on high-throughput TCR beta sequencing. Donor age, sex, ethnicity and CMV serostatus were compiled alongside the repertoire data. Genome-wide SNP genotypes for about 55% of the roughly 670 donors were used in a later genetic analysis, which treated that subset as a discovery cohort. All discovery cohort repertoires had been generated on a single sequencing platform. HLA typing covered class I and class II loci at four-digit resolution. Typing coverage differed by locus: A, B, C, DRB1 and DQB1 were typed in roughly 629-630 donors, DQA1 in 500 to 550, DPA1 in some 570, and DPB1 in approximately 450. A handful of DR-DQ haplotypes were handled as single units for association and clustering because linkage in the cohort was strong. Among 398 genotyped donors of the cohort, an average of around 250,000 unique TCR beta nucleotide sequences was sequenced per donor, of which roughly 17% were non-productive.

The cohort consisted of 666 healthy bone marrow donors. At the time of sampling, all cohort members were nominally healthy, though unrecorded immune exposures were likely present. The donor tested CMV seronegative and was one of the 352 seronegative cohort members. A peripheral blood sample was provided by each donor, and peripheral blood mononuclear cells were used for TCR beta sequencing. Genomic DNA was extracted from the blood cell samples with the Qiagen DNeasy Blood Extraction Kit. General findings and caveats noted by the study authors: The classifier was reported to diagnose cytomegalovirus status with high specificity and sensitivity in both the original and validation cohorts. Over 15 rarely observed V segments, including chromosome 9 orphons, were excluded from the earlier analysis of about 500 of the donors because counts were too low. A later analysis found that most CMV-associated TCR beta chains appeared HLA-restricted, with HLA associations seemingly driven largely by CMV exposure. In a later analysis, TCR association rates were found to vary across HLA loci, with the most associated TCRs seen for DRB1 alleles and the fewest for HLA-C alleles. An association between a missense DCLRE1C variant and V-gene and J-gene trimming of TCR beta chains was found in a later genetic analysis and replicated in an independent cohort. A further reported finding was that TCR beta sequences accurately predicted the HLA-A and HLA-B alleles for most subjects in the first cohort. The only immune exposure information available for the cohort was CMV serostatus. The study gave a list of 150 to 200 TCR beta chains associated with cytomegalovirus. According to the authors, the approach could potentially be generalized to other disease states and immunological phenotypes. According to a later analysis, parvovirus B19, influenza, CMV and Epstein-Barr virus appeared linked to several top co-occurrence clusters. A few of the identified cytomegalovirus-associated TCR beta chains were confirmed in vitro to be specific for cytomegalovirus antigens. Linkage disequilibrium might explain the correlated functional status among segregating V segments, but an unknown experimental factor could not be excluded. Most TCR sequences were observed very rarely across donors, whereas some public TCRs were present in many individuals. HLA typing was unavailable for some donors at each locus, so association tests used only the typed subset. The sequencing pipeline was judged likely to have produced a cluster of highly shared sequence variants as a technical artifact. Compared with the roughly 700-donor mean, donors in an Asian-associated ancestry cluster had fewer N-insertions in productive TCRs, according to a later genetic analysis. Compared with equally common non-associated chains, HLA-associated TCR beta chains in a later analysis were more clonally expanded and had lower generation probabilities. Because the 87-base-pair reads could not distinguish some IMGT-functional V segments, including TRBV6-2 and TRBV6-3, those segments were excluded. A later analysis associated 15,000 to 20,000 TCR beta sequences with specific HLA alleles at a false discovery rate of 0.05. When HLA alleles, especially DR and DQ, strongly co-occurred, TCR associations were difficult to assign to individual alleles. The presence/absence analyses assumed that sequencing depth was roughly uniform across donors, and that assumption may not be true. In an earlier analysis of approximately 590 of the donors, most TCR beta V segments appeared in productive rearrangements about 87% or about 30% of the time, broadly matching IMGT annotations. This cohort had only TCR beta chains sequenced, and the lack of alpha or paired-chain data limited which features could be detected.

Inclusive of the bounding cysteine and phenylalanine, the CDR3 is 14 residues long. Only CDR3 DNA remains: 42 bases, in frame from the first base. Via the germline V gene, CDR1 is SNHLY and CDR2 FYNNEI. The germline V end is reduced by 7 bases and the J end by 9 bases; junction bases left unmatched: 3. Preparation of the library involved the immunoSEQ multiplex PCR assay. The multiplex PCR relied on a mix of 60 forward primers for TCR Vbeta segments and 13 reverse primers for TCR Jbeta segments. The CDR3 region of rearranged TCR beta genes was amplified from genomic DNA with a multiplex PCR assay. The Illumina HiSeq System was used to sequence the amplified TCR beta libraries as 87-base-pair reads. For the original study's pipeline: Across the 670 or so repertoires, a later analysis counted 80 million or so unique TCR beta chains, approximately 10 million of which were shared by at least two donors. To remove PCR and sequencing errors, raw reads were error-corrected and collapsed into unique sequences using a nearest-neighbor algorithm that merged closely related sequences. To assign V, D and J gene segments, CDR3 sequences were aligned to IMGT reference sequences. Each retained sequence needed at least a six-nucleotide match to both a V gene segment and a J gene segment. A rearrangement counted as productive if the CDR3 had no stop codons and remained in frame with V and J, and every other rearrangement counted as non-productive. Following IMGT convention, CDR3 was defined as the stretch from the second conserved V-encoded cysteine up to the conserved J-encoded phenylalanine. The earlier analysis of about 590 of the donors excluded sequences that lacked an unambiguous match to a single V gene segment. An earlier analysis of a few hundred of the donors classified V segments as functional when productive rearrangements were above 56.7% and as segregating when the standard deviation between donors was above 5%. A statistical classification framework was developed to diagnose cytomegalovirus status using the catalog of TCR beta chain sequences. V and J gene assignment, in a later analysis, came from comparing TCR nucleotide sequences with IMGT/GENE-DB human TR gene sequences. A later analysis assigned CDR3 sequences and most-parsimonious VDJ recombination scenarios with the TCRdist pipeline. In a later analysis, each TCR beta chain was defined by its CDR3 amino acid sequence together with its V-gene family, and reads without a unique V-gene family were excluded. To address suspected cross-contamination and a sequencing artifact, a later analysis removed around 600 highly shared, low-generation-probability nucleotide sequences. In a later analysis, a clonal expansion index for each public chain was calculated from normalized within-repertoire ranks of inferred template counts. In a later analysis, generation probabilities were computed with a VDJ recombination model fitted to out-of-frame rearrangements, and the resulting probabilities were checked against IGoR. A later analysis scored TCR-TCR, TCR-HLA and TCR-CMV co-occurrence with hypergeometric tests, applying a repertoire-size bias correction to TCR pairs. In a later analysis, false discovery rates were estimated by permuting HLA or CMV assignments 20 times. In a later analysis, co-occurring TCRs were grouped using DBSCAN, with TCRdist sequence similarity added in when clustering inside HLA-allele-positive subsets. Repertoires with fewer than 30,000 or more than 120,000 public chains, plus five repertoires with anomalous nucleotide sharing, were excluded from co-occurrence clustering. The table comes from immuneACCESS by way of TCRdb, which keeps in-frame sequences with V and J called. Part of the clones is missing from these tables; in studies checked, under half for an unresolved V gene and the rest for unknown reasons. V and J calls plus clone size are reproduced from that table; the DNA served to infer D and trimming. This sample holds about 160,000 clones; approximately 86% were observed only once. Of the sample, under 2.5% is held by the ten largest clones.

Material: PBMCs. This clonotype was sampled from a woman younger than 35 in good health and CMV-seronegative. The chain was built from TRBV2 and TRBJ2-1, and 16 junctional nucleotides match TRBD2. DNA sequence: TGTGCCAGCACCGGGACTAGCGGGAGGGGTGAGCAGTTCTTC. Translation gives CASTGTSGRGEQFF.